A single sample gave rise to the 10 T cell receptor beta chains below, sequenced in a study of early T cells in non-severe SARS-CoV-2 infection. TCRdb re-derived calls from the 5' RACE reads in MiXCR, one entry per CDR3 protein. The sample has tens of thousands of distinct CDR3 sequences, approximately 10% seen once. Material: whole blood, obtained at baseline. All receptors come from an adult who was a healthcare worker with PCR-confirmed SARS-CoV-2 infection or an uninfected control (not recorded which).

This clonotype was seen at least ten times. The CDR3 DNA reads TGTGCCAGCAGTCGTACTACCCACCAAGAGACCCAGTACTTC. Amino acid sequence: CASSRTTHQETQYF. The rearrangement joins TRBV2 to TRBJ2-5; D is uncertain. Germline V gives CDR1 SNHLY, CDR2 FYNNEI. Between the trimmed V and J ends, which lost 5 bases and 0 bases, there was a span of 10 bases. The CDR3 totals 14 residues.

This clonotype occurred many times. The V call is TRBV11-2, the J call TRBJ1-6; D gene uncertain. Germline values: CDR1 SGHAT, CDR2 FQNNGV. This CDR3 spans 13 amino acids. V was clipped by 5 bases and J by 7 bases, with 9 bases between them. The CDR3 sequence: CASSLMGNSPLHF. The CDR3 DNA sequence: TGTGCCAGCAGCCTGATGGGGAATTCACCCCTCCACTTT.

This clonotype was seen only once. This chain uses TRBV25-1 with TRBJ1-2; D not certain. CDR3 length: 12 amino acids. V was clipped by 2 bases and J by 11 bases, with 12 bases between them. The germline V gene has CDR1 MGHDK and CDR2 SYGVNS. CDR3 nucleotide sequence: TGTGCCAGCAGTGAACAGGTTGGCGGATACACCTTC. As protein: CASSEQVGGYTF.

This clonotype came up many times. The chain couples TRBV7-2 to TRBJ2-3, with 7 bases identical to TRBD1. The trim removed 5 bases at V and 1 base at J, leaving 6 bases unmatched. Germline V gene data show CDR1 as SGHTA and CDR2 as FQGNSA. CDR3 length: 15 amino acids. The CDR3 nucleotides are TGTGCCAGCAGCGAGACAGGGTTGGGCACAGATACGCAGTATTTT. It codes for CASSETGLGTDTQYF. The full variable domain, with the rest looked up from reference TRBV7-2 and TRBJ2-3, is GAGVSQSPSNKVTEKGKDVELRCDPISGHTALYWYRQSLGQGLEFLIYFQGNSAPDKSGLPSDRFSAERTGGSVSTLTIQRTQQEDSAVYLCASSETGLGTDTQYFGPGTRLTVL.

This clonotype appeared many times. In nucleotides, the CDR3 is TGCAGTGCCATCGGGACTAGCGGGGGCTGGGGGCCCACAGATACGCAGTATTTT. Amino acid sequence: CSAIGTSGGWGPTDTQYF. J is TRBJ2-3 and V is TRBV20-1; 14 bases line up with TRBD2. The V gene end was trimmed by 6 bases and the J gene end by 2 bases; junction bases not matched to a gene: 13. CDR1 is DFQATT and CDR2 is SNEGSKA in the germline V gene (reference sequence). CDR3 length equals 18 residues.

The table lists this clonotype with many counts. The chain employs TRBV29-1 and TRBJ1-1, with D perhaps TRBD1 (5 bases). The germline V and J ends were trimmed by 8 bases and 0 bases, with 13 bases remaining between them. Per the germline V gene, CDR1 is SQVTM and CDR2 is ANQGSEA. The CDR3 sequence is 13 residues long. DNA of the CDR3: TGCAGCTCCCGGCAGGGCTTGAACACTGAAGCTTTCTTT. Protein: CSSRQGLNTEAFF.

There are a few counts of this clonotype. The J gene is TRBJ1-1, the V gene TRBV28; no firm D call. There are 15 residues in the CDR3. CDR1 is MDHEN and CDR2 is SYDVKM in the germline V gene. V lost 6 bases and J lost 2, with 16 bases in between. CDR3 sequence reads: CASSENLGVNTEAFF. The CDR3 DNA is TGTGCCAGCAGCGAAAATCTGGGAGTTAACACTGAAGCTTTCTTT.

This clonotype was detected many times. The J gene is TRBJ1-2, the V gene TRBV15; D uncertain. Germline V lookup: CDR1 LNHNV, CDR2 YYDKDF (reference sequence). This CDR3 has 14 residues. Trimming took 0 bases from V and 5 from J, leaving 10 bases between them. DNA of the CDR3: TGTGCCACCAGCAGAGAGAGGACGGCTTATGGCTACACCTTC. Protein sequence: CATSRERTAYGYTF. Variable domain in full (rest from reference TRBV15 and TRBJ1-2): DAMVIQNPRYQVTQFGKPVTLSCSQTLNHNVMYWYQQKSSQAPKLLFHYYDKDFNNEADTPDNFQSRRPNTSFCFLDIRSPGLGDTAMYLCATSRERTAYGYTFGSGTRLTVV.

This clonotype showed up many times. The V gene is TRBV28, the J gene TRBJ1-5; TRBD1 is a possible D gene (5 bases). Germline-derived CDR1 and CDR2 are MDHEN and SYDVKM. The V end lost 1 base, the J end lost 7 bases, and 11 bases lay between the germline ends. The length of the CDR3 is 14 residues. The DNA of the CDR3 is TGTGCCAGCAGTTTATCGGGGACCTCCCAGCCCCAGCATTTT. This sequence encodes CASSLSGTSQPQHF. Looking up the rest from reference TRBV28 and TRBJ1-5 gives the full variable domain: DVKVTQSSRYLVKRTGEKVFLECVQDMDHENMFWYRQDPGLGLRLIYFSYDVKMKEKGDIPEGYSVSREKKERFSLILESASTNQTSMYLCASSLSGTSQPQHFGDGTRLSIL.

The sample holds a few counts of this clonotype. The V gene is TRBV10-2, the J gene TRBJ2-5; possible D gene TRBD2, 5 bases. The germline gives CDR1 WSHSY, CDR2 SAAADI. V gave up 4 bases and J gave up 0 bases, with 12 bases separating them. The CDR3 spans 15 residues. The CDR3 reads CASSVTSGNQETQYF. CDR3 DNA: TGCGCCAGCAGTGTCACATCGGGGAACCAAGAGACCCAGTACTTC.